The present T cell receptor (beta chain) was sequenced within a study of OX40 agonist ivuxolimab in advanced cancers. Some background on the complete study: Ivuxolimab was a fully human IgG2 agonistic monoclonal antibody targeting the costimulatory receptor OX40 (CD134). Intravenous ivuxolimab was administered to patients every 2 weeks at six dose levels: 0.01, 0.1, 0.3, 1.5, 3 and 10 mg/kg. Among the 52 dose-escalation patients, 19 had hepatocellular carcinoma, some 15 melanoma, 9 renal cell carcinoma and 9 head and neck cancer. In the dose-escalation cohort, 82.7% of patients were male, and the mean age was approximately 64 years, with a range of about 23 to 85. Patients were allowed to have had prior anti-PD-1, anti-PD-L1 or anti-CTLA-4 therapy, and 40% of the dose-escalation patients had been treated with checkpoint inhibitors. Partial responses occurred in three dose-escalation patients: two with cutaneous melanoma and one with hepatocellular carcinoma. The point of sequencing TCRbeta in the periphery was to test whether ivuxolimab changed TCR sequence diversity and drove clonal T-cell expansion. The monotherapy dose-escalation portion (N ≈ 55 patients) of the phase I ivuxolimab trial is reported in the paper.

Patients with a history of autoimmune disease or receiving systemic immunosuppression were excluded from the trial. In every dose cohort, peripheral blood was drawn for TCR sequencing at baseline, cycle 4 day 1, and cycle 7 day 1. Samples came from an open-label, multicenter, first-in-human phase I dose-escalation trial of ivuxolimab. Adults with locally advanced or metastatic melanoma, renal cell, hepatocellular, or head and neck squamous cell carcinoma were enrolled in the trial. Before TCR sequencing, CD4+ T cells and CD8+ T cells from peripheral blood were sorted into separate populations. General findings and caveats noted by the study authors: After ivuxolimab, CD8+ T cells had more expanded clones than CD4+ T cells on average. The antigen specificity of the peripheral T cells that underwent clonal expansion was not determined. Partial responders in the 0.1-3.0 mg/kg groups had among the lowest normalized peripheral clonal expansion, especially among CD8+ T cells. Low levels of normalized T-cell clonal expansion were also seen in some patients who did not respond. At doses of 0.1 to 3.0 mg/kg, clonal expansion of both CD4+ and CD8+ T cells in blood was seen between baseline and week 6.

Genomic DNA was extracted from sorted cells for sequencing of the TCRbeta CDR3 region. The immunoSEQ Assay was used to sequence the TCRbeta CDR3 regions. This immuneACCESS table, as held by TCRdb, lists in-frame sequences with V and J called but not all clones. Of the missing ones, under half trace to an unresolved V gene in checked studies; the others have no known cause. Here the sample has 70,000 to 80,000 clones; around nine tenths occur a single time. The biggest ten clones account for approximately 0.4% of the sample. Note on this clone: It lacks a known antigen. The sample holds no much larger clone one base away, and base qualities are not on file.

The source was CD4+ or CD8+ T cells sorted from blood, collected in a trial of the OX40 agonist ivuxolimab. The sequence derives from an adult with an advanced solid tumor such as melanoma, head and neck, liver or kidney cancer.

The DNA sequence is as follows: TGTGCCAGCAGTGCAAATGTGAGGGGCTCTGGGGCCAACGTCCTGACTTTC. It encodes CASSANVRGSGANVLTF. Recombination connected TRBV6-1 to TRBJ2-6, with the D assignment possibly TRBD1 or TRBD2, given 5 matching bases for each. The CDR3 contains 17 residues, cysteine and phenylalanine counted. Of the read, only the CDR3 DNA is kept; its 51 bases are in frame from base 1. Relative to germline, V is 4 bases shorter and J is 0 bases shorter, with 13 bases between their ends. The germline V gene provides CDR1 MNHNS and CDR2 SASEGT.